This T cell receptor (beta chain) was captured by sequencing in a study of blood T cell repertoires in COVID-19 (dated by TCRdb to about 2020). For the wider study: The collaborator samples originated in the United States, Italy and Spain and spanned the acute and convalescent phases of COVID-19. The prospective study material was composed of cDNA or gDNA derived from T cells, B-cell-depleted T cells, or PBMCs. The dataset comprised deeply sampled blood TCRbeta repertoires from subjects exposed to, actively infected with, or recovered from COVID-19. The repertoires were released in a freely available public database intended as a resource for research on the immune response to SARS-CoV-2. Samples were obtained from the ongoing ImmuneRACE study (first 160 participants) and from over 1,000 subjects provided by 6 global collaborators. Nearly every sample came with metadata listing a de-identified subject ID, COVID-19 status, age in years and sex. Where available, HLA class I and class II types were obtained from metadata supplied by the sample provider rather than from assay-based typing.

A word on this clone: There is no known antigen for this receptor. Base qualities are not provided; no much larger clone lies one nucleotide away.

The immunoSEQ Assay, a bias-controlled multiplex PCR, was used to amplify TCRbeta CDR3 regions from genomic DNA. The paper's data handling went like this. The number of nucleated cells in each sample was estimated from the amplification of reference gene primers within the assay. Sequence reads were collapsed and filtered to measure the absolute abundance of every unique TCRbeta CDR3 rearrangement. For each sample, productive Simpson clonality was calculated as the square root of Simpson's diversity index across productive rearrangements. TCRdb re-hosts the immuneACCESS table, in-frame sequences only. Its copies lack some clones; in the studies checked, an unresolved V gene accounts for under half of them, and the cause for the rest is not known. V and J calls and clone size follow that table, whereas D and trimming were derived from the DNA. The sample has 13,000 or so clones on record, about 78% of them singletons. The leading ten clones occupy 30% to 35% of the sample.

The collaborating institutions used their own protocols to collect whole blood in K2EDTA tubes. For TCRbeta analysis, collaborator samples were shipped as frozen whole blood, as isolated PBMCs, or as DNA extracted from either sample type. CDR1 MNHNY and CDR2 SVGAGI are derived from the germline V gene (reference sequence). Its CDR3 holds 11 amino acids, cysteine through phenylalanine. This entry keeps only the CDR3 DNA: 33 bases, framed from base 1. V and J lose 7 bases and 5 bases, and a span of 8 bases separates them. What the study reported, not specific to this receptor: The amount of clinical and demographic metadata varied by source and participant and was provided uncurated.

The sequence links TRBV6-6 to TRBJ1-1, with an unclear D gene assignment. The TCR sequence derives from a human donor in a cohort sampled during active COVID-19. Input material: peripheral blood. The CDR3 is CASNRRTEAFF. The DNA reads as follows: TGTGCCAGCAATCGGCGGACTGAAGCTTTCTTT.